One sample yielded the 27 T cell receptor beta chains listed below, sequenced in a study of blood T cell repertoires in COVID-19. Only in-frame clones appear in the TCRdb table, and some are missing; sequencing was by immunoSEQ multiplex PCR. The sample holds about 49,000 clones, 84% seen once. The sample was peripheral blood. The source is a man aged 45-65 years with acute or convalescent COVID-19.

The chain recombines TRBV19 with TRBJ2-1; 9 bases line up with TRBD2. Germline V lookup: CDR1 LNHDA, CDR2 SQIVND (reference sequence). V shed 4 bases and J 9 bases; nucleotides not matched to a gene: 10. The CDR3 covers 15 residues. CDR3 in DNA: TGTGCCAGTAGTAAGGGGCTAGCGGGAATGGGTGAGCAGTTCTTC. Amino acid sequence: CASSKGLAGMGEQFF.

This chain links TRBV27 with TRBJ1-4; 7 nucleotides agree with TRBD1. V trimming: 2 bases; J trimming: 5 bases; junction bases outside the gene matches: 8. Germline assignment: CDR1 MNHEY and CDR2 SMNVEV (reference sequence). The CDR3 runs 16 residues. CDR3 in amino acids: CASSLMHATGNEKLFF. In DNA form, the CDR3 reads TGTGCCAGCAGTTTAATGCATGCGACAGGGAATGAAAAACTGTTTTTT.

V and J are TRBV7-6 and TRBJ1-1; possibly TRBD1 for D (6 bases). Germline V CDR1 and CDR2: SGHVS, FNYEAQ. The V gene lost 5 bases and the J gene lost 10 bases, with 14 bases spanning the gap. There are 12 residues in the CDR3. As DNA, the CDR3 is TGTGCCAGCAGCCCCCTGGAAGGGGGAGCTTTCTTT. Encoded protein: CASSPLEGGAFF. Variable domain in full (rest from reference TRBV7-6 and TRBJ1-1): GAGVSQSPRYKVTKRGQDVALRCDPISGHVSLYWYRQALGQGPEFLTYFNYEAQQDKSGLPNDRFSAERPEGSISTLTIQRTEQRDSAMYRCASSPLEGGAFFGQGTRLTVV.

The J gene is TRBJ2-3, the V gene TRBV5-1; 10 bases are a match to TRBD2. There are 17 residues in the CDR3. Germline CDR1 reads SGHRS; CDR2 reads YFSETQ. V shed 2 bases and J 1 base; nucleotides not matched to a gene: 7. CDR3: CASSLPTGTSGTDTQYF. The CDR3 region has the DNA TGCGCCAGCAGCTTACCAACAGGGACTAGCGGCACAGATACGCAGTATTTT.

V and J are TRBV3-1 (or the pseudogene TRBV3-2) and TRBJ1-4; no definite D call. Trimming stripped 0 bases from V and 7 bases from J, with 15 bases between. Germline CDR1 LGHDT, CDR2 YNNKEL (reference sequence). The CDR3 runs 16 residues. CDR3 region: CASSQDRPGWGEKLFF. In DNA form, the CDR3 reads TGTGCCAGCAGCCAAGATCGGCCGGGGTGGGGTGAAAAACTGTTTTTT.

This clone was counted only a few times. The chain recombines TRBV27 with TRBJ1-1; D is perhaps TRBD1 (6 bases). The V end was cut by 1 base, the J end by 1 base, with 16 bases between. This CDR3 comprises 17 residues. Germline loops: CDR1 MNHEY, CDR2 SMNVEV (reference sequence). The CDR3 bases are TGTGCCAGCAGTTTATTCGGCGAGGGGGTGTCGAACACTGAAGCTTTCTTT. Residues: CASSLFGEGVSNTEAFF.

The rearrangement joins TRBV14 to TRBJ1-4; the match to TRBD1 covers 7 bases. The CDR3 length is 16 residues. The junction had 5 bases not matched to a gene; V was cut back by 4 bases and J by 0 bases. Germline CDR1 and CDR2: SGHDN and FVKESK. The chain's CDR3 is CASSPRTGATNEKLFF. CDR3 nucleotides: TGTGCCAGCAGCCCTAGGACAGGAGCAACTAATGAAAAACTGTTTTTT.

The J gene is TRBJ1-2, the V gene TRBV25-1, with TRBD1 matching 7 bases. The germline V gene has CDR1 MGHDK and CDR2 SYGVNS. The CDR3 loop spans 13 amino acids. J was trimmed by 2 bases and V by 4 bases; bases with no gene match: 1. The CDR3 reads CASSVTGNYGYTF. The CDR3 DNA reads TGTGCCAGCAGTGTGACAGGGAACTATGGCTACACCTTC.

The chain joins TRBV10-2 to TRBJ1-5; no clear D. V was pared by 4 bases and J by 5 bases, with 12 bases between. CDR1 and CDR2 from the germline V gene are WSHSY and SAAADI. The CDR3 is made up of 14 amino acids. The CDR3 here is CASSGATKDQPQHF. The CDR3, as DNA: TGCGCCAGCAGTGGGGCGACAAAGGATCAGCCCCAGCATTTT.

The gene calls are TRBV7-2 and TRBJ2-1; 7 bases line up with TRBD2. The J segment lost 4 bases and the V segment lost 5 bases, leaving 11 bases of the junction unmatched. The length of the CDR3 is 16 residues. Germline V CDR1 and CDR2: SGHTA, FQGNSA. The CDR3 reads CASSPGNLAVYNEQFF. The CDR3 region has the DNA TGTGCCAGCAGCCCCGGTAATCTAGCGGTATACAATGAGCAGTTCTTC.

DNA of the CDR3: TGTGCCAGTAGTATAGACGGCACAGGCGGCAATCAGCCCCAGCATTTT. Translating it yields CASSIDGTGGNQPQHF. The gene calls are TRBV19 and TRBJ1-5; TRBD1 might be the D (5 bases). The CDR3 length is 16 residues. V was clipped by 0 bases and J by 2 bases, with 11 bases between them. CDR1 and CDR2 from the germline V gene are LNHDA and SQIVND (reference sequence). Supplemented by reference TRBV19 and TRBJ1-5, the full variable domain reads DGGITQSPKYLFRKEGQNVTLSCEQNLNHDAMYWYRQDPGQGLRLIYYSQIVNDFQKGDIAEGYSVSREKKESFPLTVTSAQKNPTAFYLCASSIDGTGGNQPQHFGDGTRLSIL.

This clone was recorded only once. The chain has TRBV6-2 or TRBV6-3 and TRBJ2-7; 14 nucleotides align to TRBD2. This CDR3 is 21 amino acids long. The J segment lost 6 bases and the V segment lost 0 bases, leaving 19 bases of the junction unmatched. The V gene's germline CDR1 is MNHEY and CDR2 SVGEGT. CDR3 region: CASSYSCDPGLAGEGFCEQYF. CDR3 in DNA: TGTGCCAGCAGTTACTCCTGCGATCCGGGACTAGCGGGAGAAGGGTTTTGCGAGCAGTACTTC.

This clone showed up just a few times. V and J are TRBV7-8 and TRBJ2-3; 11 nucleotides match TRBD2. The CDR3 sequence is 14 residues long. V dropped 0 bases and J dropped 12; count of bases not matched to a gene: 5. CDR1 and CDR2 from the germline V gene are SGHVS and FQNEAQ. Here the CDR3 DNA reads TGTGCCAGCAGCTTAGCCACTAGCGGGGGAACACAGTATTTT. Its translation is CASSLATSGGTQYF.

J is TRBJ1-5 and V is TRBV19; no firm D call. V lost 3 bases and J 6 bases, leaving 15 bases between the germline ends. CDR3 length: 15 amino acids. Germline CDR1 and CDR2: LNHDA and SQIVND (reference sequence). The CDR3, as DNA: TGTGCCAGTAGTATGTCCCCCATTTCGGGTCAGCCCCAGCATTTT. This translates into CASSMSPISGQPQHF.

The chain joins TRBV11-2 to TRBJ1-6, with D tentatively TRBD1 (6 bases). Deletions cut 1 base from V and 8 bases from J, with 15 bases between. Germline V gives CDR1 SGHAT, CDR2 FQNNGV. The CDR3 has 16 amino acids. CDR3 DNA sequence: TGTGCCAGCAGCTTAGTAACAGGGCGTAACGATTCACCCCTCCACTTT. This encodes CASSLVTGRNDSPLHF.

V gene TRBV2 combines with J gene TRBJ1-2; tentative D call: TRBD1 (5 bases). CDR3 size: 12 residues. V gave up 2 bases and J gave up 5 bases, with 6 bases separating them. Looked up from germline, CDR1 is SNHLY and CDR2 is FYNNEI. CDR3 in DNA: TGTGCCAGCAGTGAAAGGGGTTATGGCTACACCTTC. Translating it yields CASSERGYGYTF.

The V gene is TRBV7-2, the J gene TRBJ1-5, with 7 bases identical to TRBD1. The CDR3 spans 14 residues. The J segment lost 4 bases and the V segment lost 5 bases, leaving 5 bases of the junction unmatched. Germline V gene lookup returns CDR1 SGHTA and CDR2 FQGNSA. CDR3 protein: CASSRGTVNQPQHF. The CDR3 nucleotides read TGTGCCAGCAGCAGAGGGACAGTTAATCAGCCCCAGCATTTT.

This chain links TRBV3-1 (or the pseudogene TRBV3-2) with TRBJ1-4, with 11 bases aligning to TRBD1. The CDR3 has 16 amino acids. Losses at the gene ends were 3 bases for V and 7 bases for J; bases not matched to a gene: 7. Germline V CDR1 and CDR2: LGHDT, YNNKEL (reference sequence). The CDR3 here is CASSHTPGTGGEKLFF. In nucleotides, the CDR3 is TGTGCCAGCAGCCATACCCCCGGGACAGGGGGTGAAAAACTGTTTTTT.

The genes are TRBV28 and TRBJ2-2, with 7 bases lining up with TRBD1. This CDR3 contains 13 residues. Looked up from germline, CDR1 is MDHEN and CDR2 is SYDVKM. Trimming cost V 11 bases and J 1 base; bases outside gene matches: 4. The CDR3 DNA follows: TGTGCCTCCGGGACAGTGAACACCGGGGAGCTGTTTTTT. Its translation: CASGTVNTGELFF.

There are a few counts of this clone. The V gene is TRBV9, the J gene TRBJ1-2; a weak D match, TRBD1 (5 bases). The CDR3 runs to 14 residues. V lost 4 bases and J lost 3, with 13 bases in between. Germline CDR1 and CDR2: SGDLS and YYNGEE. CDR3 loop: CASSPSGTDYGYTF. The CDR3 coding sequence is TGTGCCAGCAGCCCCAGCGGGACGGACTATGGCTACACCTTC.

The chain joins TRBV9 to TRBJ2-7, with 7 bases that match TRBD2. The germline V gene encodes CDR1 SGDLS and CDR2 YYNGEE. The CDR3 extends over 14 amino acids. V lost 4 bases to trimming and J lost 3 bases; unmatched junction nucleotides: 7. The CDR3 reads CASSPQTSFYEQYF. CDR3 sequence (DNA): TGTGCCAGCAGCCCACAGACTAGCTTCTACGAGCAGTACTTC.

This sequence joins TRBV6-5 and TRBJ1-2; 10 nucleotides agree with TRBD1. V lost 7 bases, J lost 4 bases, and 6 bases stayed unmatched. The CDR3 length is 14 residues. The germline gives CDR1 MNHEY, CDR2 SVGAGI. This CDR3 is CASITGTGVYGYTF. CDR3 in DNA: TGTGCCAGCATTACCGGGACAGGGGTCTATGGCTACACCTTC.

The rearrangement uses TRBV10-3 and TRBJ2-3, with D unclear. CDR3 length: 12 residues. The germline V gene has CDR1 ENHRY and CDR2 SYGVKD. Trimming cost V 11 bases and J 4 bases, with 13 bases left between them. DNA for the CDR3: TGTGCCGCCCTTTCTTCGGCAGATACGCAGTATTTT. Its translation: CAALSSADTQYF.

The chain combines TRBV7-9 with TRBJ1-3, with D unresolved. The V gene's germline CDR1 is SEHNR and CDR2 FQNEAQ (reference sequence). There are 11 residues in the CDR3. With 8 bases removed from V and 5 bases from J, the gap between germline ends came to 7 bases. CDR3 nucleotides: TGTGCCAGCGCCGGGAGAAACACCATATATTTT. Protein sequence: CASAGRNTIYF. Variable domain in full (rest from reference TRBV7-9 and TRBJ1-3): DTGVSQNPRHKITKRGQNVTFRCDPISEHNRLYWYRQTLGQGPEFLTYFQNEAQLEKSRLLSDRFSAERPKGSFSTLEIQRTEQGDSAMYLCASAGRNTIYFGEGSWLTVV.

The chain carries TRBV12-5 and TRBJ1-4; no reliable D call. The ends were cut back, 2 bases at V and 8 bases at J, with 15 bases in the middle. This CDR3 comprises 15 residues. Per the germline V gene, CDR1 is LGHNT and CDR2 is FRNRAP. The CDR3 nucleotides read TGTGCTAGTGGTTTGCCCCACGCGAGGGAGGAAAAACTGTTTTTT. Translation: CASGLPHAREEKLFF. Looking up the rest from reference TRBV12-5 and TRBJ1-4 gives the full variable domain: DARVTQTPRHKVTEMGQEVTMRCQPILGHNTVFWYRQTMMQGLELLAYFRNRAPLDDSGMPKDRFSAEMPDATLATLKIQPSEPRDSAVYFCASGLPHAREEKLFFGSGTQLSVL.

The rearrangement uses TRBV5-4 and TRBJ1-5; D unclear. The germline gives CDR1 SGHNT, CDR2 YYREEE (reference sequence). Trimming pared 2 bases from V and 4 bases from J, leaving 10 bases between. This CDR3 region has 14 residues. The CDR3 nucleotides are TGTGCCAGCAGCTTCTGGGGAGGGAATCAGCCCCAGCATTTT. Its protein product is CASSFWGGNQPQHF.

The chain employs TRBV27 and TRBJ1-6, with D hard to call. V lost 3 bases and J 10 bases, leaving 13 bases between the germline ends. Germline lookup yields CDR1 MNHEY and CDR2 SMNVEV (reference sequence). The CDR3 runs to 14 residues. CDR3 sequence reads: CASSFLIGRSPLHF. The CDR3 DNA is TGTGCCAGCAGTTTCTTAATTGGGAGATCACCCCTCCACTTT.